This passage covers 6 T cell receptor beta chains from one sample sequenced in a study of cytomegalovirus exposure and HLA in healthy donors. Researchers ran the PCR with 60 Vbeta and 13 Jbeta primers. Clones were read by immunoSEQ multiplex PCR, and TCRdb kept only the in-frame ones, dropping some. The sample table includes under 150,000 clones. The sample consisted of PBMCs. These TCRs come from a man in his forties or fifties in good health and CMV-seronegative.

The chain joins TRBV5-4 to TRBJ2-1, with TRBD2 matching 14 bases. Germline loops: CDR1 SGHNT, CDR2 YYREEE (reference sequence). This CDR3 has 17 amino acids. V was clipped by 3 bases and J by 0 bases; unmatched bases: 2. CDR3 sequence: CASSWTSGGLSYNEQFF. The CDR3 coding sequence is TGTGCCAGCAGCTGGACTAGCGGGGGGCTCTCCTACAATGAGCAGTTCTTC.

The chain joins TRBV6-4 to TRBJ2-1; D is perhaps TRBD1 (6 bases). V lost 5 bases to trimming and J lost 1 base, with 12 bases between them. Germline lookup yields CDR1 MRHNA and CDR2 SNTAGT. The CDR3 spans 15 residues. The DNA of the CDR3 is TGTGCCAGCAGTCCAGGGGAAGGGTCCTACAATGAGCAGTTCTTC. It encodes CASSPGEGSYNEQFF.

The rearrangement links TRBV6-5 to TRBJ2-1, with TRBD2 matching 12 bases. Germline V gene data show CDR1 as MNHEY and CDR2 as SVGAGI. The CDR3 covers 15 residues. With 6 bases clipped from V and 1 base from J, the junction kept 1 base outside the gene matches. CDR3 residues: CASRLAGGSYNEQFF. In nucleotides, the CDR3 is TGTGCCAGCAGGCTAGCGGGGGGGTCCTACAATGAGCAGTTCTTC.

J is TRBJ2-5 and V is TRBV5-1; weak D call: TRBD1 (5 bases). In germline, CDR1 is SGHRS, CDR2 YFSETQ. The CDR3 is 14 amino acids. V lost 2 bases, J lost 0 bases, and 8 bases lay in between. Here the CDR3 DNA reads TGCGCCAGCAGCTTCTCAGGGAACCAAGAGACCCAGTACTTC. This sequence encodes CASSFSGNQETQYF.

The V and J genes are TRBV5-5 and TRBJ1-5; the D gene is possibly TRBD1 (5 bases). Trimming took 4 bases from V and 7 from J, leaving 18 bases between them. Germline CDR1 and CDR2: SGHKS and YYEKEE (reference sequence). The CDR3 runs 15 residues. The CDR3: CASSLYQGVGQPQHF. For the CDR3, the DNA is TGTGCCAGCAGCCTATACCAGGGCGTCGGGCAGCCCCAGCATTTT.

The chain is built from TRBV7-2 and TRBJ1-1; 10 bases map to TRBD1. The germline V gene encodes CDR1 SGHTA and CDR2 FQGNSA. The CDR3 has 11 amino acids. The ends lost 5 bases at V and 11 bases at J; junction bases unmatched: 2. The CDR3 reads CASSGDRGAFF. The DNA of the CDR3 is TGTGCCAGCAGCGGGGACAGGGGCGCTTTCTTT.